This entry lists 27 T cell receptor beta chains sequenced from one sample in a study of T cells in Graves' hyperthyroidism and ophthalmopathy. Regions amplified from RNA transcripts were the TCR beta CDR3 regions. First-round RT-PCR of the TCR CDR3 relied on the HTBI primer set. Each CDR3 protein gets one entry after TCRdb re-called the multiplex PCR reads with MiXCR. The sample has about 380,000 distinct CDR3 sequences, about 18% seen once; the top ten hold around 40%. The specimen was blood. The receptors were gathered from a man aged 18-30 years with Graves' ophthalmopathy.

This chain joins TRBV2 and TRBJ1-5; D is perhaps TRBD1 (5 bases). This CDR3 has 15 amino acids. Trimming removed 6 bases at V and 3 bases at J, with 15 bases between. Germline V gene sequence: CDR1 SNHLY, CDR2 FYNNEI. In nucleotides, the CDR3 is TGTGCCAGCAGCCTCCGGGACGGAACCAATCAGCCCCAGCATTTT. Translating it yields CASSLRDGTNQPQHF.

This clonotype was found many times. This sequence joins TRBV20-1 and TRBJ1-1; possibly TRBD1 for D (5 bases). This CDR3 has 15 residues. V shed 1 base and J shed 1 base, with 13 bases lying between them. Per the germline V gene, CDR1 is DFQATT and CDR2 is SNEGSKA (reference sequence). CDR3 nucleotide sequence: TGCAGTGCTAGAGTTTTGGCGGGACCGAACACTGAAGCTTTCTTT. The encoded protein is CSARVLAGPNTEAFF.

This clonotype was seen more than once but under ten times. The V and J genes are TRBV10-3 and TRBJ2-5, with 10 bases fitting TRBD2. With 9 bases clipped from V and 1 base from J, the junction kept 5 bases outside the gene matches. The CDR3 consists of 14 residues. Germline V CDR1 and CDR2: ENHRY, SYGVKD. The CDR3 loop is CAIASGGFQETQYF. CDR3 DNA: TGTGCCATAGCTAGCGGGGGCTTCCAAGAGACCCAGTACTTC.

This clonotype turned up a few times. The chain uses TRBV3-1 and TRBJ2-3, with D possibly TRBD1 on 6 matching bases. Germline V CDR1 and CDR2: LGHDT, YNNKEL (reference sequence). The V and J ends lost 5 bases and 2 bases respectively, with 17 bases between them. This CDR3 has 16 residues. The CDR3: CASSGDSRGHTDTQYF. The CDR3 coding sequence is TGTGCCAGCAGCGGGGATAGCAGGGGCCACACAGATACGCAGTATTTT.

This clonotype turned up a few times. V gene TRBV12-3 or TRBV12-4 combines with J gene TRBJ2-1; the D gene is possibly TRBD2 (5 bases). V was clipped by 6 bases and J by 10 bases, with 13 bases between them. The CDR3 extends over 12 amino acids. In DNA form, the CDR3 reads TGTGCCAGCAGCCCAAGACGAGGGGAGCAGTTCTTC. It yields the protein CASSPRRGEQFF.

This clonotype has at least ten counts. The chain combines TRBV11-2 with TRBJ2-3; 8 bases map to TRBD2. V was pared by 4 bases and J by 3 bases, with 18 bases of the junction left unmatched. This CDR3 is built from 19 residues. Germline loops: CDR1 SGHAT, CDR2 FQNNGV. The CDR3 region is CASSSLKRERKTMTDTQYF. For the CDR3, the DNA is TGTGCCAGCAGCTCATTGAAGCGGGAGCGCAAGACTATGACAGATACGCAGTATTTT. Variable domain in full (rest from reference TRBV11-2 and TRBJ2-3): EAGVAQSPRYKIIEKRQSVAFWCNPISGHATLYWYQQILGQGPKLLIQFQNNGVVDDSQLPKDRFSAERLKGVDSTLKIQPAKLEDSAVYLCASSSLKRERKTMTDTQYFGPGTRLTVL.

This clonotype was picked up a small number of times. One end of the junction fails to match germline, which may point to a read error. This rearrangement joins TRBV7-9 to TRBJ2-1; either TRBD1 or TRBD2 may supply D (5 bases each). Germline CDR1 SEHNR, CDR2 FQNEAQ (reference sequence). This CDR3 is 16 amino acids long. CDR3 residues: CASSQAGTTSYNEQFF. The CDR3 bases are TGCGCCAGCAGCCAAGCCGGGACCACTTCCTACAATGAGCAGTTCTTC. The full variable domain, completed using reference TRBV7-9 and TRBJ2-1, is DTGVSQNPRHKITKRGQNVTFRCDPISEHNRLYWYRQTLGQGPEFLTYFQNEAQLEKSRLLSDRFSAERPKGSFSTLEIQRTEQGDSAMYLCASSQAGTTSYNEQFFGPGTRLTVL.

This clonotype occurred many times. The rearrangement uses TRBV2 and TRBJ2-3; D remains ambiguous. Deletions cut 4 bases from V and 4 bases from J, with 6 bases between. CDR3 size: 12 residues. Germline V lookup: CDR1 SNHLY, CDR2 FYNNEI. This CDR3 is CASSAGPDTQYF. In nucleotides, the CDR3 is TGTGCCAGCAGTGCCGGGCCAGATACGCAGTATTTT.

A few counts support this clonotype. A much bigger clone sits one base away, suggesting this may be a read error. A read error is likely, as this CDR3 ends without the conserved phenylalanine or tryptophan. The chain joins TRBV12-3 or TRBV12-4 to TRBJ1-1; no firm D call. Trimming took 3 bases from V and 4 from J, leaving 12 bases between them. The CDR3 is 14 residues long. Written as DNA, the CDR3 is TGTGCCAGCAGTTTCGTTCTGGCAGGCACTGAAGCTTTCCTT. This sequence encodes CASSFVLAGTEAFL.

This clonotype was recorded many times. The chain combines TRBV7-3 with TRBJ2-3, with 12 bases that match TRBD2. Germline assignment: CDR1 SGHTA and CDR2 FQGTGA. This CDR3 has 16 residues. The V segment lost 6 bases and the J segment 6 bases; nucleotides outside the gene matches: 10. CDR3 coding DNA: TGTGCCAGCAGTTCTAGACTAGCGGGGGAGAGGGATACGCAGTATTTT. This encodes CASSSRLAGERDTQYF.

This clonotype turned up a few times. V gene TRBV6-1 combines with J gene TRBJ2-1; maybe TRBD2 (6 bases). The germline V and J ends were trimmed by 10 bases and 6 bases, with 25 bases remaining between them. This CDR3 has 16 residues. Germline V gene data show CDR1 as MNHNS and CDR2 as SASEGT. The CDR3 region is CAILLYSGGGANEQFF. The CDR3 DNA is TGTGCCATCCTACTATATAGCGGTGGGGGAGCCAATGAGCAGTTCTTC.

This rearrangement joins TRBV5-1 to TRBJ2-2; perhaps TRBD2 as D (6 bases). V lost 6 bases, J lost 5 bases, and 8 bases lay in between. Germline V gene sequence: CDR1 SGHRS, CDR2 YFSETQ. The CDR3 covers 12 residues. The CDR3 protein is CASTGETGELFF. CDR3 in DNA: TGCGCCAGCACGGGAGAAACCGGGGAGCTGTTTTTT.

In this sample, this clonotype turned up a few times. DNA of the CDR3: TGCAGCGTTGAAGACGACAGGGATAACTATGGCTACACCTTC. Amino acids: CSVEDDRDNYGYTF. The gene calls are TRBV29-1 and TRBJ1-2; TRBD1 aligns across 7 bases. The CDR3 runs 14 residues. V dropped 0 bases and J dropped 1; count of bases not matched to a gene: 2. Germline CDR1 and CDR2: SQVTM and ANQGSEA.

This clonotype was seen repeatedly, ten times or more. The chain carries TRBV27 and TRBJ1-1, with 8 bases aligning to TRBD1. Germline CDR1 reads MNHEY; CDR2 reads SMNVEV (reference sequence). The CDR3 runs to 14 residues. V lost 4 bases to trimming and J lost 11 bases; unmatched junction nucleotides: 12. This CDR3 reads CASSSIRTGLGAFF. The CDR3 DNA is TGTGCCAGCAGTTCCATCCGGACAGGGTTGGGTGCTTTCTTT.

The CDR3 coding sequence is TGTGCCAGCAGTAGACAGAGAGACACCGGGGAGCTGTTTTTT. Amino acids: CASSRQRDTGELFF. The J gene is TRBJ2-2, the V gene TRBV6-2 or TRBV6-3, with D perhaps TRBD1 (5 bases). The germline CDR1 and CDR2 sequences are MNHEY and SVGEGT. The CDR3 is 14 residues long. The V gene lost 5 bases and the J gene lost 3 bases, with 10 bases spanning the gap.

The chain links TRBV4-2 to TRBJ2-5, with 9 bases that match TRBD2. Looked up from germline, CDR1 is LGHNA and CDR2 is YNFKEQ. This CDR3 region has 15 residues. After removal of 4 bases from V and 5 bases from J, the junction contained 8 bases not matched to a gene. The CDR3 bases are TGTGCCAGCAGCCTTACTTGGCGGGGGGGGGAGACCCAGTACTTC. Protein product: CASSLTWRGGETQYF.

Many counts were recorded for this clonotype. V is TRBV20-1 and J is TRBJ2-2; D possibly corresponds to TRBD1 (5 bases). The germline gives CDR1 DFQATT, CDR2 SNEGSKA (reference sequence). V shed 0 bases and J shed 3 bases, with 11 bases lying between them. The CDR3 contains 15 residues. CDR3: CSARDLRADTGELFF. CDR3 in DNA: TGCAGTGCTAGAGATCTCAGGGCGGACACCGGGGAGCTGTTTTTT.

Regarding this clonotype: The conserved phenylalanine or tryptophan is not found at the CDR3 terminus, so this likely reflects a read error. The V call is TRBV6-5, the J call TRBJ2-3; D is undetermined. The CDR3 is 13 amino acids. Germline V lookup: CDR1 MNHEY, CDR2 SVGAGI. The V and J ends lost 2 bases and 6 bases respectively, with 9 bases between them. The CDR3 DNA is TGTGCCAGCAGTTACGGGTTAGTGGATACGCAGTATCTT. It codes for CASSYGLVDTQYL.

Ten or more counts support this clonotype. The V gene is TRBV12-3 or TRBV12-4, the J gene TRBJ2-3; D is uncertain. The CDR3 totals 14 residues. V lost 6 bases, J lost 1 base, and 11 bases lay in between. The CDR3 sequence is CASRMSFGTDTQYF. DNA of the CDR3: TGTGCCAGCAGGATGAGTTTTGGCACAGATACGCAGTATTTT.

On this clonotype itself: This may be a read error: a much more frequent sequence differs by one nucleotide. Since no conserved phenylalanine or tryptophan closes the CDR3, a read error is the likely cause. The genes are TRBV12-3 or TRBV12-4 and TRBJ1-1; tentative D call: TRBD1 (5 bases). V was trimmed by 3 bases and J by 0 bases, leaving 8 bases between them. This CDR3 has 14 amino acids. The CDR3 here is CASSFGGMNTEAFL. Here the CDR3 DNA reads TGTGCCAGCAGTTTTGGGGGGATGAACACTGAAGCTTTCCTT.

This clonotype was observed many times. The chain employs TRBV12-3 or TRBV12-4 and TRBJ2-3, with a possible D match to TRBD2 (7 bases). Trimming stripped 6 bases from V and 5 bases from J, with 24 bases between. This CDR3 spans 17 amino acids. The DNA for the CDR3 is TGTGCCAGCAGCTTGGGGGGTGGGGCGGGGGCGGGAGATACGCAGTATTTT. This translates into CASSLGGGAGAGDTQYF.

This clonotype was seen a few times. V is TRBV10-3 and J is TRBJ1-4; D is possibly TRBD1 (6 bases). Germline V gives CDR1 ENHRY, CDR2 SYGVKD. This CDR3 has 12 amino acids. The V and J ends lost 2 bases and 11 bases respectively, with 9 bases between them. CDR3 residues: CAISETQGKLFF. For the CDR3, the DNA is TGTGCCATCAGTGAGACCCAGGGGAAACTGTTTTTT.

The chain links TRBV5-5 to TRBJ1-1; 7 nucleotides match TRBD1. The CDR3 contains 15 residues. Germline V gives CDR1 SGHKS, CDR2 YYEKEE (reference sequence). J lost 0 bases, V lost 0 bases, and 2 bases had no gene match. CDR3 bases: TGTGCCAGCAGCTTGGAGGGACAGCTGAACACTGAAGCTTTCTTT. It encodes CASSLEGQLNTEAFF.

This clonotype was detected ten times or more. This sequence joins TRBV18 and TRBJ2-5; D gene ambiguous. V gave up 6 bases and J gave up 5 bases, with 10 bases separating them. CDR1 is KGHSH and CDR2 is LQKENI in the germline V gene. The CDR3 is 12 residues long. The CDR3 spells CASSKDVETQYF. CDR3 in DNA: TGTGCCAGCTCCAAGGACGTTGAGACCCAGTACTTC. Using reference TRBV18 and TRBJ2-5 for the parts outside the CDR3, the full variable domain is NAGVMQNPRHLVRRRGQEARLRCSPMKGHSHVYWYRQLPEEGLKFMVYLQKENIIDESGMPKERFSAEFPKEGPSILRIQQVVRGDSAAYFCASSKDVETQYFGPGTRLLVL.

The chain links TRBV5-1 to TRBJ1-4; D ambiguous. In germline, CDR1 is SGHRS, CDR2 YFSETQ. V was shortened by 0 bases and J by 8 bases, with 14 bases between the two germline ends. This CDR3 has 15 residues. CDR3 nucleotide sequence: TGCGCCAGCAGCTTGGGGGCGGACCCTATCGAAAAACTGTTTTTT. Its translation is CASSLGADPIEKLFF.

This clonotype was recorded at least ten times. The chain recombines TRBV11-3 with TRBJ1-1; 7 nucleotides agree with TRBD1. The CDR3 sequence is 13 residues long. The V segment lost 5 bases and the J segment 3 bases; nucleotides outside the gene matches: 3. Germline CDR1 and CDR2: SGHNT and YENEEA. CDR3: CASSHGTDTEAFF. The CDR3, as DNA: TGTGCCAGCAGCCATGGGACAGACACTGAAGCTTTCTTT.

This clonotype was picked up a small number of times. The chain links TRBV19 to TRBJ2-3, with 7 bases fitting TRBD2. The CDR3 loop spans 16 amino acids. Germline CDR1 reads LNHDA; CDR2 reads SQIVND (reference sequence). The ends lost 6 bases at V and 4 bases at J; junction bases unmatched: 13. The DNA of the CDR3 is TGTGCCAGTAGCTCTACCGGGAGGAAAGGGGCAGATACGCAGTATTTT. This codes for CASSSTGRKGADTQYF. The entire variable domain, with the rest obtained from reference TRBV19 and TRBJ2-3, is as follows: DGGITQSPKYLFRKEGQNVTLSCEQNLNHDAMYWYRQDPGQGLRLIYYSQIVNDFQKGDIAEGYSVSREKKESFPLTVTSAQKNPTAFYLCASSSTGRKGADTQYFGPGTRLTVL.